This is a list of T cell receptor beta chains from one sample in a study of blood T cell repertoires in COVID-19. TCRdb's copy holds only in-frame clones and misses some; the assay was immunoSEQ multiplex PCR. Of over 100,000 clones in the sample, approximately 80% were seen once. Source material: peripheral blood. All receptors come from a woman between 65 and 79 years old with acute or convalescent COVID-19. The CDR3 runs from the conserved cysteine through the conserved F or W. A D gene is named only where the DNA matches it firmly. Only some rows state a clone size, as once, few, many or a class for expanded clones.

j_call v_call clone_size d_call cdr3_nt cdr3_aa
TRBJ2-2 TRBV12-3/TRBV12-4 . . TGTGCCAGCAGTTTATCAGTGACCGGGGAGCTGTTTTTT CASSLSVTGELFF
TRBJ2-5 TRBV3-1/TRBV3-2 . TRBD2 TGTGCCAGCAGCCCCGGCGGGGGGCCCGAGACCCAGTACTTC CASSPGGGPETQYF
TRBJ1-5 TRBV30 . TRBD1 TGTGCCTGGACCTCCCGGGACAGTTATAGCAATCAGCCCCAGCATTTT CAWTSRDSYSNQPQHF
TRBJ1-1 TRBV11-2 once . TGTGCCAGCAGCTTAGGGACAGAGAACACTGAAGCTTTCTTT CASSLGTENTEAFF
TRBJ2-3 TRBV5-1 . . TGCGCCAGCAGCTTGGGGGGCAGCCACACAGATACGCAGTATTTT CASSLGGSHTDTQYF
TRBJ2-5 TRBV9 . . TGTGCCAGCAGCGTAGCTGCGTTAAAGACCCAGTACTTC CASSVAALKTQYF
TRBJ2-3 TRBV25-1 . . TGTGCCAGCAGTGAAGGGGCCGTTAGCACAGATACGCAGTATTTT CASSEGAVSTDTQYF
TRBJ1-3 TRBV18 . TRBD1 TGTGCCAGCTCACCAACCGGGACAGGAACCTCTGGAAACACCATATATTTT CASSPTGTGTSGNTIYF
TRBJ2-3 TRBV2 few TRBD2 TGTGCCAGCAGTAAAACTAGCGGGGGGGGACCTAGCACAGATACGCAGTATTTT CASSKTSGGGPSTDTQYF
TRBJ2-5 TRBV24-1 . . TGTGCCACCAGTGACTATAAAGAGACCCAGTACTTC CATSDYKETQYF
TRBJ2-2 TRBV2 once . TGTGCCAGCAGTGAAGCAGCAAGATGGTCGAACACCGGGGAGCTGTTTTTT CASSEAARWSNTGELFF
TRBJ2-2 TRBV3-1/TRBV3-2 . TRBD2 TGTGCCAGCAGCGAGGGACTAGCGAACACCGGGGAGCTGTTTTTT CASSEGLANTGELFF
TRBJ1-3 TRBV19 . TRBD1 TGTGCCAGTAGTATCGCGACAGGGGCCTCTGGAAACACCATATATTTT CASSIATGASGNTIYF
TRBJ2-2 TRBV19 . TRBD2 TGTGCCAGTAGGCCGACTAGCTACGGGTACACCGGGGAGCTGTTTTTT CASRPTSYGYTGELFF
TRBJ1-4 TRBV4-3 . TRBD1 TGCGCCAGCAGCCTTCGGACAGGGGGACGGGAAAAACTGTTTTTT CASSLRTGGREKLFF
TRBJ1-1 TRBV18 once TRBD1 TGTGCCAGCTCACCCGGGACAGGGGGGAACACTGAAGCTTTCTTT CASSPGTGGNTEAFF
TRBJ1-2 TRBV3-1/TRBV3-2 . . TGTGCCAGCAGCCATCTTGGGGGGACCCGGGGAGGCTACACCTTC CASSHLGGTRGGYTF